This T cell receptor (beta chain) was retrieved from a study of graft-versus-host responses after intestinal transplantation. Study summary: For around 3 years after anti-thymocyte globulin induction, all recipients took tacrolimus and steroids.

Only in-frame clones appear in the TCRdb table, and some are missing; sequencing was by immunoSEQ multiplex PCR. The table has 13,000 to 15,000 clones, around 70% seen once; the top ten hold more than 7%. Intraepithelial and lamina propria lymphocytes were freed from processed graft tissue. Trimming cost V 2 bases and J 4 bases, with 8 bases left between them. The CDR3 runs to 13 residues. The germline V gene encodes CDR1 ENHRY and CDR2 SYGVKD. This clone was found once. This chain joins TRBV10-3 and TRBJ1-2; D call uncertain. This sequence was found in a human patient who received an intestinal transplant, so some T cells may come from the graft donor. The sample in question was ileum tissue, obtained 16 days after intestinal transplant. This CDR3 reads CAISETETYGYTF. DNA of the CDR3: TGTGCCATCAGTGAGACGGAGACCTATGGCTACACCTTC.